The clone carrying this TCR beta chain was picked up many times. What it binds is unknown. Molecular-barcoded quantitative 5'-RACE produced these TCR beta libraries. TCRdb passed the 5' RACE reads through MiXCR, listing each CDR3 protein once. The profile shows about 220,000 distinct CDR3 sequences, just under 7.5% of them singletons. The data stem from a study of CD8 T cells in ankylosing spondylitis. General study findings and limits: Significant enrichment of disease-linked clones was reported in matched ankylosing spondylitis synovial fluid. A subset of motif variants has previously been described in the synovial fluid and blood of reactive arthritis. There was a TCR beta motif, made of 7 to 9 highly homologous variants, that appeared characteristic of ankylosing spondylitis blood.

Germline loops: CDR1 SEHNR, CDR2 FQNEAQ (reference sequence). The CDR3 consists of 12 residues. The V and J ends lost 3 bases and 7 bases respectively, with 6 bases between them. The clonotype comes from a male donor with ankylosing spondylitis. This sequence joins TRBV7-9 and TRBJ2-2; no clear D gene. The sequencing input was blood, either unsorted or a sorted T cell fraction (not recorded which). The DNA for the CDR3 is TGTGCCAGCAGCTTTGCGGACGGGGAGCTGTTTTTT. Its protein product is CASSFADGELFF.